The clone carrying this T cell receptor (beta chain) occurred a few times. This sample was taken from a study of identical twins. The trim removed 7 bases at V and 1 base at J, leaving 11 bases unmatched. The V gene's germline CDR1 is SGHTA and CDR2 FQGNSA. The CDR3 runs to 16 residues. Each CDR3 protein is one row after TCRdb ran MiXCR on the 5' RACE reads. Of 200,000 or so distinct CDR3 sequences in the sample, under 10% were seen once. The data also belong to a second study, concerning yellow fever vaccine responses in identical twins. According to that study: As reported, the vaccine T cell response of twins seemed partly convergent and partly personalized.

The origin of this receptor is a woman aged 18 to 35 in good health. The sequenced sample consisted of memory (CD45RO+) T cells sorted from blood. The chain is built from TRBV7-2 and TRBJ2-5; TRBD2 matches 8 bases. The CDR3: CASTFIAGTFQETQYF. The CDR3 nucleotides read TGTGCCAGCACCTTTATAGCGGGGACCTTCCAAGAGACCCAGTACTTC.